The source of this TCR beta chain is a study of CD8 T cells in Susac syndrome. The study used healthy donors as controls matched for age and sex. Negative isolation yielded CD4+ and CD8+ T cells, and FACS enriched TEMRA cells. Random hexamers served to reverse transcribe roughly 0.45 to 1 ug RNA. Amplification of TCR beta CDR3 spanned 54 Vbeta and 13 Jbeta via immunoSEQ multiplex PCR. MiXCR, run by TCRdb on the immunoSEQ multiplex PCR reads, gives a single entry per CDR3 protein. The sample records about 110,000 distinct CDR3 sequences, around 97% being singletons. The germline V gene encodes CDR1 SGHRS and CDR2 YFSETQ. V was cut by 4 bases and J by 4 bases, with 11 bases left in between. The CDR3 runs 13 residues.

The source material was CD4+ T cells from PBMCs. This TCR came from a human donor in good health. The chain joins TRBV5-1 to TRBJ2-5; the D gene is possibly TRBD2 (5 bases). CDR3 sequence: CASSLRRRETQYF. CDR3 nucleotide sequence: TGCGCCAGCAGCCTGAGGAGGCGAGAGACCCAGTACTTC.